The 11 T cell receptor beta chains below come from one sample, sequenced in a study of blood T cell repertoires in COVID-19. Method: immunoSEQ multiplex PCR; TCRdb's copy keeps in-frame clones and lacks some. Seen here are around 40,000 clones, roughly 88% observed once, and the top ten hold just under 8.5%. The sequenced sample consisted of peripheral blood. These receptors all stem from a man between 60 and 75 years old with active COVID-19.

This clone was observed once. The chain carries TRBV9 and TRBJ2-7, with D possibly TRBD2 on 5 matching bases. This CDR3 is 15 amino acids long. With 4 bases removed from V and 4 bases from J, the gap between germline ends came to 18 bases. Germline V gives CDR1 SGDLS, CDR2 YYNGEE. The CDR3: CASSLGSAGFYEQYF. CDR3 in DNA: TGTGCCAGCAGCCTAGGTAGCGCTGGATTTTACGAGCAGTACTTC.

V usage is TRBV18 and J usage is TRBJ1-1, with 7 bases fitting TRBD1. Trimming at V came to 7 bases and at J to 5 bases, leaving 7 bases not matched to a gene. The germline V gene encodes CDR1 KGHSH and CDR2 LQKENI. The CDR3 extends over 13 amino acids. The CDR3 loop is CASFDRVGTEAFF. The CDR3, as DNA: TGTGCCAGCTTCGACAGGGTTGGTACTGAAGCTTTCTTT.

This chain uses TRBV18 with TRBJ2-3, with TRBD2 as a possible D gene (5 bases). With 0 bases removed from V and 1 base from J, the gap between germline ends came to 14 bases. CDR1 KGHSH and CDR2 LQKENI come from the germline V gene. The CDR3 runs 17 residues. CDR3 nucleotide sequence: TGTGCCAGCTCACCACCTCTTCTAGAGGAGGGCACAGATACGCAGTATTTT. Protein: CASSPPLLEEGTDTQYF. The variable domain in full, with the rest retrieved from reference TRBV18 and TRBJ2-3, is NAGVMQNPRHLVRRRGQEARLRCSPMKGHSHVYWYRQLPEEGLKFMVYLQKENIIDESGMPKERFSAEFPKEGPSILRIQQVVRGDSAAYFCASSPPLLEEGTDTQYFGPGTRLTVL.

The rearrangement joins TRBV5-4 to TRBJ2-2; tentative D call: TRBD2 (5 bases). Germline CDR1 SGHNT, CDR2 YYREEE (reference sequence). Deletions cut 1 base from V and 7 bases from J, with 14 bases between. The CDR3 has 15 amino acids. CDR3 sequence: CASSLTLESYGELFF. CDR3 coding DNA: TGTGCCAGCAGCTTGACACTAGAAAGTTACGGGGAGCTGTTTTTT.

This chain links TRBV15 with TRBJ2-7; no clear D. Germline CDR1 and CDR2: LNHNV and YYDKDF (reference sequence). V was shortened by 3 bases and J by 3 bases, with 9 bases between the two germline ends. The CDR3 runs 13 residues. The CDR3 nucleotides read TGTGCCACCAGCAGGCAAGCGAGCTACGAGCAGTACTTC. As protein: CATSRQASYEQYF.

The chain uses TRBV28 and TRBJ2-3, with TRBD1 identical over 7 bases. V gave up 4 bases and J gave up 2 bases; unmatched junction bases: 6. Germline loops: CDR1 MDHEN, CDR2 SYDVKM. This CDR3 comprises 15 residues. The CDR3 DNA reads as TGTGCCAGCAGTTCGGGACAGTCCTTCACAGATACGCAGTATTTT. Amino acid sequence: CASSSGQSFTDTQYF. Together with reference TRBV28 and TRBJ2-3, the CDR3 gives the full variable domain: DVKVTQSSRYLVKRTGEKVFLECVQDMDHENMFWYRQDPGLGLRLIYFSYDVKMKEKGDIPEGYSVSREKKERFSLILESASTNQTSMYLCASSSGQSFTDTQYFGPGTRLTVL.

J is TRBJ2-3 and V is TRBV19; 7 nucleotides match TRBD2. Germline V gene lookup returns CDR1 LNHDA and CDR2 SQIVND (reference sequence). This CDR3 spans 14 amino acids. V trimming: 6 bases; J trimming: 1 base; junction bases outside the gene matches: 4. CDR3 residues: CASRKTSGTDTQYF. CDR3 coding DNA: TGTGCCAGTAGAAAAACTAGCGGCACAGATACGCAGTATTTT.

The J gene is TRBJ2-2, the V gene TRBV13; TRBD1 matches at 11 bases. The CDR3 sequence is 18 residues long. Per germline, CDR1 PRHDT and CDR2 FYEKMQ (reference sequence). V shed 3 bases, J shed 0 bases, and the junction held 6 bases outside the gene matches. CDR3 loop: CASSLGQGVTANTGELFF. For the CDR3, the DNA is TGTGCCAGCAGCTTGGGACAGGGGGTGACAGCGAACACCGGGGAGCTGTTTTTT.

The J gene is TRBJ1-3, the V gene TRBV5-5; TRBD1 might be the D (6 bases). The ends were cut back, 4 bases at V and 0 bases at J, with 14 bases in the middle. Per the germline V gene, CDR1 is SGHKS and CDR2 is YYEKEE (reference sequence). The CDR3 loop spans 16 amino acids. The CDR3 bases are TGTGCCAGCAGCCCGCCCGGACAGTTCTCTGGAAACACCATATATTTT. It yields the protein CASSPPGQFSGNTIYF.

The chain uses TRBV4-2 and TRBJ2-7, with 11 bases that match TRBD2. Germline V gives CDR1 LGHNA, CDR2 YNFKEQ. This CDR3 is 14 amino acids long. Trimming cost V 0 bases and J 7 bases; bases outside gene matches: 2. The chain's CDR3 is CASSQDSSGREQYF. DNA for the CDR3: TGTGCCAGCAGCCAAGACTCTAGCGGGAGGGAGCAGTACTTC.

This clone qualifies as medium-sized. The V gene is TRBV7-3, the J gene TRBJ1-1; D unclear. CDR1 and CDR2 (germline): SGHTA, FQGTGA. V was shortened by 4 bases and J by 9 bases, with 18 bases between the two germline ends. This CDR3 contains 14 residues. The CDR3 DNA sequence: TGTGCCAGCAGCTCTAACCCGGACTCGCTACAAGCTTTCTTT. Residues: CASSSNPDSLQAFF.